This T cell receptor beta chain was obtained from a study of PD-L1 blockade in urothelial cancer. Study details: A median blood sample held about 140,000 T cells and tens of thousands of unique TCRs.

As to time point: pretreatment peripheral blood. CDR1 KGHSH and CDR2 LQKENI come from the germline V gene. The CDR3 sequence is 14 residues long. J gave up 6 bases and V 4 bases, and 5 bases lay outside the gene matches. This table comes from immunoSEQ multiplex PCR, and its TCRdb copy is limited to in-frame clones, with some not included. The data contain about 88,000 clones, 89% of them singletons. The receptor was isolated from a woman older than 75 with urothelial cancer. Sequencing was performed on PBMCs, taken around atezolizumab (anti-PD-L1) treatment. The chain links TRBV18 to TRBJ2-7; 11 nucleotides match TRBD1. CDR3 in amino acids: CASSRTGGTSEQYF. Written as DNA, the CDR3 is TGTGCCAGCTCACGGACAGGGGGCACGAGCGAGCAGTACTTC.